This is a list of T cell receptor beta chains from one sample in a study of early T cells in non-severe SARS-CoV-2 infection. TCRdb ran MiXCR on the 5' RACE reads and lists one entry per CDR3 protein. The sample has approximately 52,000 distinct CDR3 sequences, 8% seen once; the top ten hold 8.5% to 10%. The sample was whole blood. The source is an adult who was a healthcare worker with PCR-confirmed SARS-CoV-2 infection or an uninfected control (not recorded which). Both conserved end residues are trimmed from each CDR3. Each record gives: J gene, V gene, CDR3 protein.

J: TRBJ2-3; V: TRBV6-2/TRBV6-3; CDR3: ASSSRDTQY
J: TRBJ2-3; V: TRBV11-2; CDR3: ASSFSGSRTDTQY
J: TRBJ2-1; V: TRBV28; CDR3: ASSFAGGRDEQF
J: TRBJ2-3; V: TRBV2; CDR3: ASSEGTTSTDTQY
J: TRBJ1-2; V: TRBV10-3; CDR3: APRDGAPYGYT
J: TRBJ2-7; V: TRBV30; CDR3: AWSLGQGNYEQY
J: TRBJ2-3; V: TRBV12-3/TRBV12-4; CDR3: ASSTIPPGITDTQY
J: TRBJ1-5; V: TRBV20-1; CDR3: SVRRGLGSNQPQH
J: TRBJ1-2; V: TRBV7-8; CDR3: ASSAPPPNYGYT
J: TRBJ2-2; V: TRBV19; CDR3: ASSAYRGRDTGELF
J: TRBJ1-6; V: TRBV12-3/TRBV12-4; CDR3: ASSLGAANSPLH
J: TRBJ1-2; V: TRBV12-3/TRBV12-4; CDR3: ASSGPGQIYT
J: TRBJ2-6; V: TRBV7-2; CDR3: ASSLQISGANVLT
J: TRBJ2-1; V: TRBV2; CDR3: ASEVVLAGVDYNEQF
J: TRBJ1-4; V: TRBV3-1; CDR3: ASSQGQLNEKLF
J: TRBJ1-4; V: TRBV12-3/TRBV12-4; CDR3: ASSRQVEKLF
J: TRBJ1-5; V: TRBV7-3; CDR3: ASSLMLQLSNQPQH
J: TRBJ1-2; V: TRBV7-2; CDR3: ASSLEWGTANYGYT
J: TRBJ2-3; V: TRBV27; CDR3: ASSLIIGDTQY
J: TRBJ2-3; V: TRBV7-6; CDR3: ASTAGESTDTQY
J: TRBJ1-3; V: TRBV15; CDR3: ATSSSWGSGNTIY
J: TRBJ1-2; V: TRBV7-8; CDR3: ASSSPETGAYGYT
J: TRBJ2-3; V: TRBV5-1; CDR3: ASRTISTDTQY
J: TRBJ1-1; V: TRBV29-1; CDR3: SVESLGRVRSREAF
J: TRBJ2-2; V: TRBV7-6; CDR3: ASSLGGAATGELF
J: TRBJ2-5; V: TRBV7-2; CDR3: ASSFAGVGETQY
J: TRBJ1-1; V: TRBV29-1; CDR3: SVEGQGGTEAF
J: TRBJ1-2; V: TRBV28; CDR3: ASSWDRFYGYT
J: TRBJ2-7; V: TRBV15; CDR3: ATSRLGPPLGEQY